This T cell receptor beta chain was retrieved from a study of blood T cell repertoires in COVID-19. Study-level information: COVID-19 samples collected from the United States, Italy and Spain covered acute and convalescent phases. PBMCs, B-cell-depleted T cells, or T cells provided the cDNA or gDNA that made up the material.

This clone has just a few counts. In the original analysis: Estimated nucleated cell counts came from reference gene primer amplification. Sequencing was performed with immunoSEQ multiplex PCR; in TCRdb, only in-frame clones are kept and a portion is missing. V, J and clone size were drawn from that table, and D and trimming were deduced from the DNA. The repertoire includes about 120,000 clones, approximately 80% of them detected once, and roughly 10% sits in the top ten. The sample taken for sequencing was peripheral blood. The sequence was obtained from a man in his fifties or sixties with acute or convalescent COVID-19.

Written as DNA, the CDR3 is TGTGCCAGCAGCCGGCGCGTTGGACAGGGGGATGAAAAACTGTTTTTT. Its translation: CASSRRVGQGDEKLFF. V usage is TRBV3-1 (or the pseudogene TRBV3-2) and J usage is TRBJ1-4, with TRBD1 matching over 10 bases. Per germline, CDR1 LGHDT and CDR2 YNNKEL (reference sequence). The CDR3 runs 16 residues. Trimming at V came to 4 bases and at J to 6 bases, leaving 8 bases not matched to a gene.